This T cell receptor (beta chain) was sequenced for a study of control samples from healthy donors and cancer patients. The protocol was immunoSEQ multiplex PCR, while the TCRdb copy is restricted to in-frame clones and leaves out a portion. The table records approximately 82,000 clones, around 87% of them present only once. The sample comprised blood. This sequence originates from a man over 45 in good health.

Here the CDR3 reads CASSSRTGGGSGNTIYF. The DNA of the CDR3 is TGTGCCAGTAGTTCACGGACAGGGGGAGGTTCTGGAAACACCATATATTTT. This rearrangement joins TRBV19 to TRBJ1-3, with 10 nucleotides matching TRBD1. V shed 5 bases, J shed 1 base, and the junction held 8 bases outside the gene matches. Germline V gene data show CDR1 as LNHDA and CDR2 as SQIVND (reference sequence). The CDR3 runs 17 residues.